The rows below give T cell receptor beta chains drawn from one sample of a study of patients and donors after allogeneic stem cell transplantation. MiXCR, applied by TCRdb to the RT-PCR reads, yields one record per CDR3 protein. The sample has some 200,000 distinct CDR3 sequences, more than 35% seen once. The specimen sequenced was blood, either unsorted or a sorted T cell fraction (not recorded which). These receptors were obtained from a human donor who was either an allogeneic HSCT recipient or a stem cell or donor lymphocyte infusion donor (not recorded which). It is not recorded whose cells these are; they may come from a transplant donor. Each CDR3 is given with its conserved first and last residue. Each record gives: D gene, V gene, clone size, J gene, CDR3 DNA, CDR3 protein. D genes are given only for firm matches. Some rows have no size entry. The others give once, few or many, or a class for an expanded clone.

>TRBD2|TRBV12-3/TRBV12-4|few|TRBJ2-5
TGTGCCAGCAGTTCCCTAGCGGAGATCCAAGAGACCCAGTACTTC
CASSSLAEIQETQYF
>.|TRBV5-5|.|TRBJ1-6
TGTGCCAGCAGCTTGGATAGGGGGTATTCACCCCTCCACTTT
CASSLDRGYSPLHF
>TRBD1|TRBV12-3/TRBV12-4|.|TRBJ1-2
TGTGCCAGCAGAACAGGGGATTGCTACACCTTC
CASRTGDCYTF
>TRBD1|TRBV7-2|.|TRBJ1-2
TGTGCCAGCAGCTTCTCCAGTAGGGGGCAGGGCTACACCTTC
CASSFSSRGQGYTF
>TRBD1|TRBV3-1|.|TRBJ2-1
TGTGCCAGCAGCCAACCTACAGGGGTGTTCTCCTACAATGAGCAGTTCTTC
CASSQPTGVFSYNEQFF
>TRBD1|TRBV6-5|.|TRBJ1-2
TGTGCCAGCAGCCTAGGACAGGGGATACTTTATGGCTACACCTTC
CASSLGQGILYGYTF
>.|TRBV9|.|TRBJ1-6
TGTGCCAGCAGCGTAGCAGAGGAGGGTTCACCCCTCCACTTT
CASSVAEEGSPLHF
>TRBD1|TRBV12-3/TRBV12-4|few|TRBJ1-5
TGTGCCAGCAGACCTGGACAGGGGGGACAGCCCCAGCATTTT
CASRPGQGGQPQHF
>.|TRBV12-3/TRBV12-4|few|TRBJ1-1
TGTGCCAGCAGTTTAAGCGCAAATGCTAAGTGGACTGAAGCTTTCTTT
CASSLSANAKWTEAFF
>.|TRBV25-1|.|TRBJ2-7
TGTGCCAGCAGTGTACAATCAAGGACCTACGAGCAGTACTTC
CASSVQSRTYEQYF
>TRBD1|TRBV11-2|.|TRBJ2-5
TGTGCCAGCAGCCAACAGGGGATGAAAGAGACCCAGTACTTC
CASSQQGMKETQYF
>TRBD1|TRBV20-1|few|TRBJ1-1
TGCAGTGCTGGGGACAGGCTGGACACTGAAGCTTTCTTT
CSAGDRLDTEAFF
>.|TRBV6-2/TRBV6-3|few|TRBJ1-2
TGTGCCAGCAGTTACGGAGATGCGGCTCGCTACACCTTC
CASSYGDAARYTF
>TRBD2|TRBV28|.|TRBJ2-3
TGTGCCAGTCTTCCTTTGGCGGGAGATCGAGGCACAGATACGCAGTATTTT
CASLPLAGDRGTDTQYF
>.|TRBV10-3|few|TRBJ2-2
TGTGCAATCGGAAGAGGCACCGGGGAGCTGTTTTTT
CAIGRGTGELFF
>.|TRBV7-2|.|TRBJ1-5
TGTGCCAGCAGCTTAACCCTCCAGGGAAATCAGCCCCAGCATTTT
CASSLTLQGNQPQHF
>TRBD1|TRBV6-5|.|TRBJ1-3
TGTGCCAGCAGTTGGGGGACAGGGGTCCCCGGCTCTGGAAACACCATATATTTT
CASSWGTGVPGSGNTIYF
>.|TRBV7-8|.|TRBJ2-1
TGTGCCAGCAGCTCCGGGATGTGGAACAATGAGCAGTTCTTC
CASSSGMWNNEQFF
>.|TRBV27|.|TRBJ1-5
TGTGCCAGCAGTTCCACGGACGGATATAGCAATCAGCCCCAGCATTTT
CASSSTDGYSNQPQHF
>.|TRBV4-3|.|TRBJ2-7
TGCGCCAGCAGCCAATCTGGGGAGCAGTACTTC
CASSQSGEQYF
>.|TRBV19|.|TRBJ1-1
TGTGCCAGTAGCGGGACACTTGACACTGAAGCTTTCTTT
CASSGTLDTEAFF
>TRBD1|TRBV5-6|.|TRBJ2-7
TGTGCCAGCAGCTTGGACCGGGACAGGGTCTACGAGCAGTACTTC
CASSLDRDRVYEQYF
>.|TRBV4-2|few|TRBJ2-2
TGTGCCAGCAGCCAAGATATGGGGGGCGGGGAGCTGTTTTTT
CASSQDMGGGELFF
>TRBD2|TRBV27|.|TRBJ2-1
TGTGCCAGCAGTTTATTTGGGACTAGCGGGAGGAGCTCCTACAATGAGCAGTTCTTC
CASSLFGTSGRSSYNEQFF
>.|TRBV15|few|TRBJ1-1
TGTGCCACCAGCAGAGTTGGAGCTCAGGGAGCTTTCTTT
CATSRVGAQGAFF
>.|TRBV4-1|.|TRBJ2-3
TGCGCCAGCAGCCAAGTTTCTGTAAGGCCTACTAGCACAGATACGCAGTATTTT
CASSQVSVRPTSTDTQYF
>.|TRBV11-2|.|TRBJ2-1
TGTGCCAGCAGAAACCCCCTCCAGTTCACCTACAATGAGCAGTTCTTC
CASRNPLQFTYNEQFF
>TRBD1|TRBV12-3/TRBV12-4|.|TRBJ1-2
TGTGCCAGCAGAACGACAGGGCGCTATGGCTACACCTTC
CASRTTGRYGYTF
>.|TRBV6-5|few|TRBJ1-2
TGTGCCAGCAGGAGAGGACCGGGCGGCTACACCTTC
CASRRGPGGYTF
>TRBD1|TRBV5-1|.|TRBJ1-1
TGCGCCAGCAGCCCCGGACAGGCAAACAAAGCTTTCTTT
CASSPGQANKAFF
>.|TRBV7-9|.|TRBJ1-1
TGTGCCAGCAGCTTATCTGGGGGTAAGCCTGAAGCTTTCTTT
CASSLSGGKPEAFF
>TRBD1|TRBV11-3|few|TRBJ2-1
TGTGCCAGCAGCTCGGGACAGGGAGACGATGAGCAGTTCTTC
CASSSGQGDDEQFF
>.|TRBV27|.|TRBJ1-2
TGTGCCAGCAGTTTGTTCGTTAACTATGGCTACACCTTC
CASSLFVNYGYTF
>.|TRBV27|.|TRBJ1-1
TGTGCCAGCAGTTTCAAATTAGAGGTCACTGAAGCTTTCTTT
CASSFKLEVTEAFF
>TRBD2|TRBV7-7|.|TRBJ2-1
TGTGCCAGCAGCAGGGAGGGGAACAATGAGCAGTTCTTC
CASSREGNNEQFF
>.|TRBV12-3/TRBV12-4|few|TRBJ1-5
TGTGCCAGCAGTGGGGAACTGATCAATCAGCCCCAGCATTTT
CASSGELINQPQHF
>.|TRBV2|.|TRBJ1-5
TGTGCCAGCAGTGAAGCGGTCAATCAGGCAGGGGGCAATCAGCCCCAGCATTTT
CASSEAVNQAGGNQPQHF
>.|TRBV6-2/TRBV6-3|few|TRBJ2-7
TGTGCCAGCATAGGAGGCTACGAGCAGTACTTC
CASIGGYEQYF
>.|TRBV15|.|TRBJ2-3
TGTGCCACCAGCAGACGACCTGACAATACGCAGTATTTT
CATSRRPDNTQYF
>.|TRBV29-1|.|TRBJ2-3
TGCAGCGTTGACCCTGACAGCACAGATACGCAGTATTTT
CSVDPDSTDTQYF
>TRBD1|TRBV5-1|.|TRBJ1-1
TGCGCCAGCAGCTCGAACCGGGACAGGGGAGACACTGAAGCTTTTTTT
CASSSNRDRGDTEAFF
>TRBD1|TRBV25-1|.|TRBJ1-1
TGTGCCCGATGGGACAGGGGGATTATGGCTGAAGCTTTCTTT
CARWDRGIMAEAFF
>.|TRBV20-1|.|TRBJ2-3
TGCAGTGACCATGAGGGCACAGATACGCAGTATTTT
CSDHEGTDTQYF
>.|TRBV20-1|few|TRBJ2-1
TGCAGTGCTAGAGAGGAGGGGCATAGAGATCAGTTCTTC
CSAREEGHRDQFF
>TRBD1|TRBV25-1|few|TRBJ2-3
TGTGCCAGCCTACTGTGGGACAGGGGCACAGATACGCAGTATTTT
CASLLWDRGTDTQYF
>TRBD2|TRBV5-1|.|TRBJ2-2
TGCGCCAGCAGCTTGGGGGCTAGCGGAACCTACACCGGGGAGCTGTTTTTT
CASSLGASGTYTGELFF
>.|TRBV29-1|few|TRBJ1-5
TGCAGCGTTAGCTCGGCAGTTAATCAGCCCCAGCATTTT
CSVSSAVNQPQHF
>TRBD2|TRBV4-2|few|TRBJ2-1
TGTGCCAGCAGCCAACCTAGCGGGAGTATGAACAATGAGCAGTTCTTC
CASSQPSGSMNNEQFF
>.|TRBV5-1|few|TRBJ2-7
TGCGCCAGCAGCTTGGAGAGCTCCTACGAGCAGTACTTC
CASSLESSYEQYF
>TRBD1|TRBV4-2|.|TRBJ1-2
TGTGCCAGCAGCCAAGATCCCGGACAGGGAGTTACAGGCTACACCTTC
CASSQDPGQGVTGYTF
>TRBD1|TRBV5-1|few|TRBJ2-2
TGCGCCAGCAGCGCTTCACAGGGGCCATACACCGGGGAGCTGTTTTTT
CASSASQGPYTGELFF
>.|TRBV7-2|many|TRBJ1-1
TGTGCCAGCAGCCTCGACGGGGCACGCACTGAAGCTTTCTTT
CASSLDGARTEAFF
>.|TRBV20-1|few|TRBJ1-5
TGCAGTGCTCCAGGACAGCCGGATAGCAATCAGCCCCAGCATTTT
CSAPGQPDSNQPQHF